This passage covers 19 T cell receptor beta chains from one sample sequenced in a study of T cell changes during pregnancy in multiple sclerosis. TCRdb keeps only in-frame clones here, not all; method: immunoSEQ multiplex PCR. Of fewer than 70,000 clones listed, roughly 90% were seen once; the top ten hold 2.5% to 3.5%. The sample here was peripheral blood, taken in the second trimester of pregnancy. All receptors come from a female donor in good health, enrolled as a control in a pregnancy study.

J is TRBJ2-3 and V is TRBV9; D is undetermined. In germline, CDR1 is SGDLS, CDR2 YYNGEE. V lost 0 bases, J lost 2 bases, and 7 bases lay in between. The CDR3 is 14 residues long. CDR3 sequence: CASSVAVNTDTQYF. CDR3 coding DNA: TGTGCCAGCAGCGTAGCGGTGAACACAGATACGCAGTATTTT.

The genes are TRBV30 and TRBJ2-7; TRBD2 matches 8 bases. Germline V gene lookup returns CDR1 GTSNPN and CDR2 SVGIG (reference sequence). V dropped 0 bases and J dropped 1; count of bases not matched to a gene: 8. The CDR3 has 16 residues. The CDR3: CAWSVTRGGLSYEQYF. The CDR3 coding sequence is TGTGCCTGGAGTGTAACCCGGGGGGGGCTTTCCTACGAGCAGTACTTC.

This chain connects TRBV5-8 to TRBJ2-7, with 7 bases that match TRBD2. Germline V gene lookup returns CDR1 SGHTS and CDR2 YDEGEE. V shed 0 bases, J shed 5 bases, and the junction held 14 bases outside the gene matches. CDR3 length: 17 amino acids. The CDR3 bases are TGTGCCAGCAGCTTGGCCAGAGTGGGCGGGGGTGCGCACGAGCAGTACTTC. Protein sequence: CASSLARVGGGAHEQYF.

This clone appeared a few times. This chain connects TRBV21-1 to TRBJ1-4; the table's D call, TRBD1, was not checked against the DNA. TRBV21-1 is assigned pseudogene status. CDR3 length: 14 residues. DNA of the CDR3: TGTGCCAGCAGATCCCGACAGGTAAGGGAAAAACTGTTTTTT. It encodes CASRSRQVREKLFF.

The chain is built from TRBV7-2 and TRBJ2-5, with D unresolved. The V gene lost 5 bases and the J gene lost 2 bases, with 12 bases spanning the gap. CDR1 SGHTA and CDR2 FQGNSA come from the germline V gene. CDR3 length: 14 residues. CDR3 protein: CASSPTRAQETQYF. The CDR3 nucleotides read TGTGCCAGCAGCCCGACGCGAGCGCAAGAGACCCAGTACTTC.

The table lists this clone with a few counts. The chain is built from TRBV2 and TRBJ1-5; TRBD1 matches at 12 bases. The CDR3 sequence is 15 residues long. The junction had 3 bases not matched to a gene; V was cut back by 2 bases and J by 7 bases. Germline V CDR1 and CDR2: SNHLY, FYNNEI. CDR3 protein: CASSERDRGRQPQHF. The CDR3 nucleotides read TGTGCCAGCAGTGAAAGGGACAGGGGGCGGCAGCCCCAGCATTTT.

V and J are TRBV7-2 and TRBJ2-1; TRBD1 matches 7 bases. The CDR3 contains 15 residues. Germline V gives CDR1 SGHTA, CDR2 FQGNSA. V shed 3 bases and J 2 bases; nucleotides not matched to a gene: 4. The CDR3 bases are TGTGCCAGCAGCTTTAAAACAGGGGCCTACAATGAGCAGTTCTTC. It yields the protein CASSFKTGAYNEQFF.

This clone appeared once. The chain joins TRBV7-2 to TRBJ2-3, with 8 bases that match TRBD2. The V gene's germline CDR1 is SGHTA and CDR2 FQGNSA. After removal of 1 base from V and 0 bases from J, the junction contained 6 bases not matched to a gene. This CDR3 comprises 17 residues. Here the CDR3 reads CASSLGYAGGSTDTQYF. The CDR3 DNA sequence: TGTGCCAGCAGCTTAGGGTATGCGGGAGGAAGCACAGATACGCAGTATTTT.

This clone appeared a single time. The chain links TRBV20-1 to TRBJ2-7; D is unresolved. Germline V gives CDR1 DFQATT, CDR2 SNEGSKA (reference sequence). V was shortened by 3 bases and J by 5 bases, with 8 bases between the two germline ends. The CDR3 is 11 amino acids. In DNA form, the CDR3 reads TGCAGTGCTAGGGGCGAGAACGAGCAGTACTTC. Translating gives CSARGENEQYF.

CDR3 nucleotide sequence: TGTGCCAGCAGCGCCGGGGGGCCCTACAATGAGCAGTTCTTC. Translating gives CASSAGGPYNEQFF. The rearrangement uses TRBV13 and TRBJ2-1; tentatively, D is TRBD2 (7 bases). The CDR3 extends over 14 amino acids. V was trimmed by 5 bases and J by 2 bases, leaving 10 bases between them. The V gene's germline CDR1 is PRHDT and CDR2 FYEKMQ (reference sequence).

The rearrangement uses TRBV2 and TRBJ2-7; D is unresolved. Looked up from germline, CDR1 is SNHLY and CDR2 is FYNNEI. This CDR3 spans 9 amino acids. V was shortened by 10 bases and J by 4 bases, with 5 bases between the two germline ends. CDR3 nucleotide sequence: TGTGCCATCGAGTACGAGCAGTACTTC. This translates into CAIEYEQYF.

The gene calls are TRBV7-3 and TRBJ2-3, with 8 positions matching TRBD2. This CDR3 region has 17 residues. Germline V lookup: CDR1 SGHTA, CDR2 FQGTGA. Unmatched junction bases numbered 7, after V lost 0 bases and J lost 2 bases. The CDR3 DNA reads as TGTGCCAGCAGCTTAACGCAACGGGAGGGCCCCACAGATACGCAGTATTTT. Translation gives CASSLTQREGPTDTQYF. Combining the CDR3 with reference TRBV7-3 and TRBJ2-3 gives the whole variable domain GAGVSQTPSNKVTEKGKYVELRCDPISGHTALYWYRQSLGQGPEFLIYFQGTGAADDSGLPNDRFFAVRPEGSVSTLKIQRTERGDSAVYLCASSLTQREGPTDTQYFGPGTRLTVL.

The chain joins TRBV9 to TRBJ2-7; D remains ambiguous. Germline values: CDR1 SGDLS, CDR2 YYNGEE. Deletions cut 1 base from V and 5 bases from J, with 16 bases between. The CDR3 covers 15 residues. CDR3 nucleotide sequence: TGTGCCAGCAGCGTAATCAGGTCGGCCACCAACGAGCAGTACTTC. Translating it yields CASSVIRSATNEQYF.

The rearrangement uses TRBV19 and TRBJ2-3; 8 bases agree with TRBD1. The CDR3 is 14 amino acids. CDR1 LNHDA and CDR2 SQIVND come from the germline V gene (reference sequence). Trimming removed 6 bases from V and 2 bases from J; junction bases left unmatched: 4. The CDR3 region is CASSRDRYTDTQYF. In nucleotides, the CDR3 is TGTGCCAGTAGCCGGGACAGGTACACAGATACGCAGTATTTT. The variable domain in full, with the rest retrieved from reference TRBV19 and TRBJ2-3, is DGGITQSPKYLFRKEGQNVTLSCEQNLNHDAMYWYRQDPGQGLRLIYYSQIVNDFQKGDIAEGYSVSREKKESFPLTVTSAQKNPTAFYLCASSRDRYTDTQYFGPGTRLTVL.

CDR3 region: CASRTSSYEQYF. The DNA for the CDR3 is TGTGCCAGCAGGACTAGCTCCTACGAGCAGTACTTC. This rearrangement joins TRBV6-5 to TRBJ2-7, with D perhaps matching TRBD2 (6 bases). CDR3 length: 12 amino acids. V lost 6 bases and J 0 bases, leaving 6 bases between the germline ends. Germline V CDR1 and CDR2: MNHEY, SVGAGI.

The chain links TRBV7-8 to TRBJ2-7; 8 bases agree with TRBD2. After removal of 5 bases from V and 2 bases from J, the junction contained 5 bases not matched to a gene. The CDR3 consists of 14 residues. The germline V gene has CDR1 SGHVS and CDR2 FQNEAQ. Here the CDR3 DNA reads TGTGCCAGCAGCCTGCGGGGGGTCCCCTACGAGCAGTACTTC. This codes for CASSLRGVPYEQYF.

The V and J genes are TRBV4-2 and TRBJ2-7, with 7 bases lining up with TRBD2. The junction had 2 bases not matched to a gene; V was cut back by 1 base and J by 5 bases. Germline CDR1 reads LGHNA; CDR2 reads YNFKEQ. This CDR3 has 13 residues. In nucleotides, the CDR3 is TGTGCCAGCAGCCAAGGACTAGCAAACGAGCAGTACTTC. Translation gives CASSQGLANEQYF.

This clone was seen only once. V gene TRBV7-2 combines with J gene TRBJ1-1, with no clear D. The CDR3 contains 13 residues. Per the germline V gene, CDR1 is SGHTA and CDR2 is FQGNSA. The ends were cut back, 3 bases at V and 8 bases at J, with 13 bases in the middle. CDR3 nucleotide sequence: TGTGCCAGCAGCTTCGTAGAAGCGGCCGAAGCTTTCTTT. Translation: CASSFVEAAEAFF.

The J gene is TRBJ2-3, the V gene TRBV6-1; no firm D call. This CDR3 spans 14 amino acids. The V gene's germline CDR1 is MNHNS and CDR2 SASEGT. V shed 1 base and J shed 4 bases, with 9 bases lying between them. Written as DNA, the CDR3 is TGTGCCAGCAGTGAAGTCCCCTCCCCAGATACGCAGTATTTT. Its translation: CASSEVPSPDTQYF.